Below, one T cell receptor beta chain is given with its context. The clone's antigen remains unknown. Qualities for individual bases were not recorded, and no much larger clone is one base off. The data derive from a study of T cell changes during pregnancy in multiple sclerosis (dated by TCRdb to between 2018 and 2020). Regarding the complete study: In women with multiple sclerosis, the researchers looked at how the T cell repertoire shifted as pregnancy progressed.

To prepare the library, the immunoSEQ multiplex PCR assay was applied. The clones in this table, taken by TCRdb from immuneACCESS, are in-frame only. Not every clone is retained; where verified, under half of the shortfall comes from an unresolved V gene, and the cause of the rest is unknown. The sample table lists fewer than 35,000 clones, over 75% of them with a count of one. In total, the top ten clones hold 3.5% to 4.5% of the sample. Per the germline V gene, SGHRS is the CDR1 and YFSETQ is the CDR2. The CDR3 spans 17 residues, from the cysteine through the phenylalanine. The sequence is cut down to CDR3 DNA, 51 bases in frame from base 1. Trimming removed 1 base from V and 6 bases from J; the gene matches leave 15 bases unexplained.

The clonotype originates from a female donor with multiple sclerosis, enrolled in a pregnancy study. This sequence uses TRBV5-1 and TRBJ2-7, with 8 central nucleotides matching TRBD2. The material sequenced was CD8+ T cells from peripheral blood mononuclear cells, taken in the second trimester of pregnancy. The nucleotide sequence reads as follows: TGCGCCAGCAGCTTGCGCATCGCGGGAGGACTTGTCGGCGAGCAGTACTTC. Its amino acids are CASSLRIAGGLVGEQYF.